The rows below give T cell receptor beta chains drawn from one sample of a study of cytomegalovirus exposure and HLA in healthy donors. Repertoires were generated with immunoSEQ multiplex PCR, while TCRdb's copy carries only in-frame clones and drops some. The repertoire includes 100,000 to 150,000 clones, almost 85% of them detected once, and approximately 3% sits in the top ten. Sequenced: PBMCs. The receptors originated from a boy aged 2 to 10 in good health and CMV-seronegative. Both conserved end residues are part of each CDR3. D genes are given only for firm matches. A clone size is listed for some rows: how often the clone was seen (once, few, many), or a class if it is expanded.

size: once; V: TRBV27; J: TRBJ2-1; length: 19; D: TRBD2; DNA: TGTGCCAGCAGTTCCTCCCTTGGCGGGAGAATCCCCCTCTACAATGAGCAGTTCTTC; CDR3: CASSSSLGGRIPLYNEQFF
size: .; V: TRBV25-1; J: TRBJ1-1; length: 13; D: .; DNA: TGTGCCAGCACCCTAACGGGAAGCACTGAAGCTTTCTTT; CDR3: CASTLTGSTEAFF
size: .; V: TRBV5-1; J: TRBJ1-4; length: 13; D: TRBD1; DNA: TGCGCCAGCAGCGGACAGGGGCGTGAAAAACTGTTTTTT; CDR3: CASSGQGREKLFF
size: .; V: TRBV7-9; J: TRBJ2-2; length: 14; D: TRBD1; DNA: TGTGCCAGCAGCGACCGGGACAGCACCGGGGAGCTGTTTTTT; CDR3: CASSDRDSTGELFF
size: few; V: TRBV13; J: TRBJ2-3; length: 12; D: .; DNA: TGTGCCAGCAGCCCTAGCACAGATACGCAGTATTTT; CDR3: CASSPSTDTQYF
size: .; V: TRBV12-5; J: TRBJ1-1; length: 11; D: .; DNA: TGTGCTAGCGGCCGCGGGACTGAAGCTTTCTTT; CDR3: CASGRGTEAFF
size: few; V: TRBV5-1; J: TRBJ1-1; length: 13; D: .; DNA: TGCGCCAGTAAACAGACCTTGAACACTGAAGCTTTCTTT; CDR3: CASKQTLNTEAFF
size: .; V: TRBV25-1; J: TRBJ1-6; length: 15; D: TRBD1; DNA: TGTGCCAGCAGTGAAATCGACAGGGTTTTTTCACCCCTCCACTTT; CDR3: CASSEIDRVFSPLHF
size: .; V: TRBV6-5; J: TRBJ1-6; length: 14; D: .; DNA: TGTGCCAGTCGCTTTACAGGTGTTAATTCACCCCTCCACTTT; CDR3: CASRFTGVNSPLHF
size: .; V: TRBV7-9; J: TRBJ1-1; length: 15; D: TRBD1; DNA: TGTTCCAGCAGCTTAGGACAGGGGGCGAACACTGAAGCTTTCTTT; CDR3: CSSSLGQGANTEAFF
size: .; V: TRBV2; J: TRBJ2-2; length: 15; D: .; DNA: TGTGCCAGCAACCGCGCGGCGGGGAACACCGGGGAGCTGTTTTTT; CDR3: CASNRAAGNTGELFF
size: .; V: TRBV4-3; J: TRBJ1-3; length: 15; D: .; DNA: TGCACCAGCAGCCAAGATACAGGGCCCGGAAACACCATATATTTT; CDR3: CTSSQDTGPGNTIYF
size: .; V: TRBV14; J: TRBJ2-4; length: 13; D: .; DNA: TGTGCCAGCAGCCCGAGAGCCAAAAACATTCAGTACTTC; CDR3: CASSPRAKNIQYF
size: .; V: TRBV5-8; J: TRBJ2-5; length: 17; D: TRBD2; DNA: TGTGCCAGCAGCGCGGGGACTAGCGGATACTACCAAGAGACCCAGTACTTC; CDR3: CASSAGTSGYYQETQYF
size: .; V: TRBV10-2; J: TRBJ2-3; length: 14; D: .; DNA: TGCGCCAGCAGTGATGGGCTAGCCGTAGATACGCAGTATTTT; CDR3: CASSDGLAVDTQYF
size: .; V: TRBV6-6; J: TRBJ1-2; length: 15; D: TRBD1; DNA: TGTGCCAGCAGTTACGCAGGGGGGCCCAACTATGGCTACACCTTC; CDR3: CASSYAGGPNYGYTF
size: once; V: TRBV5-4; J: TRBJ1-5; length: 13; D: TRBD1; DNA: TGTGCCAGCAGCTTGAACAGGGGGCAGCCCCAGCATTTT; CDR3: CASSLNRGQPQHF
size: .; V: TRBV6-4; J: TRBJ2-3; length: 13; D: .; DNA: TGTGCCAGCAGTGCCAGGGGCACAGATACGCAGTATTTT; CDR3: CASSARGTDTQYF
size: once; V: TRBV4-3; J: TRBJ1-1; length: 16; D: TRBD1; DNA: TGCGCCAGCAGCGTTATTTACAGGGGAAGCTACACTGAAGCTTTCTTT; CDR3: CASSVIYRGSYTEAFF
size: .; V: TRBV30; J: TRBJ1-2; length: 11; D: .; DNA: TGTGCCTGGGGAGAGATCTATGGCTACACCTTC; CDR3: CAWGEIYGYTF
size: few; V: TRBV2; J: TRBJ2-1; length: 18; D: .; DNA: TGTGCCAGCGTCTCTCAGGTGCTAGCTCTGGGATATATCAATGAGCAGTTCTTC; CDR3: CASVSQVLALGYINEQFF
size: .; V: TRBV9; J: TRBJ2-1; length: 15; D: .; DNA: TGTGCCAGCAGCGTGGCGGGAACCCCTAATGGTGAGCAGTTCTTC; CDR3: CASSVAGTPNGEQFF
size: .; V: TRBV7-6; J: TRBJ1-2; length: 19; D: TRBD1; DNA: TGTGCCAGCAGCTTAGTGGCAGGGGGCGCGGGGCTTGAAGACCATGGCTACACCTTC; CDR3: CASSLVAGGAGLEDHGYTF
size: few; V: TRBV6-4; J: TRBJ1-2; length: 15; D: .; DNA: TGTGCCAGCAGCGACATGGCAGGGTCGAACTATGGCTACACCTTC; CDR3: CASSDMAGSNYGYTF
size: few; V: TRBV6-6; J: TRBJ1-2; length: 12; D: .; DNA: TGTGCCAGCAGTCCCTCCCTCGACAGCTACACCTTC; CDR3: CASSPSLDSYTF
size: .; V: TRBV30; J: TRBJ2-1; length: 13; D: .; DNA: TGTGCCTGGAGTATGGTATCTAACAATGAGCAGTTCTTC; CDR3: CAWSMVSNNEQFF
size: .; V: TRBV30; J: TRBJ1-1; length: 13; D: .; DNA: TGTGCCTGGAGTTCGGGGGTGGGTGCTGAAGCTTTCTTT; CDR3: CAWSSGVGAEAFF
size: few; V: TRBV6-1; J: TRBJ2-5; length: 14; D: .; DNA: TGTGCCAGCAGTGAAGGGCCGGGGGAAGAGACCCAGTACTTC; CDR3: CASSEGPGEETQYF
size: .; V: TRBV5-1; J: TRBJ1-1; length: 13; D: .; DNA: TGCGCCAGCAGCTTGGAGGAGACCACTGAAGCTTTCTTT; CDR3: CASSLEETTEAFF
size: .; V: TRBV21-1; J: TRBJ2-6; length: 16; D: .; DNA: TGTGCCAGTACAATCCTCAGGGGATCTGGGGCCAACGTCCTGACTTTC; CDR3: CASTILRGSGANVLTF
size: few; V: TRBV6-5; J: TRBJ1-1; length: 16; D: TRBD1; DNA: TGTGCCAGCAGTTACCTCGGGACAGGGGGTAACACTGAAGCTTTCTTT; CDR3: CASSYLGTGGNTEAFF
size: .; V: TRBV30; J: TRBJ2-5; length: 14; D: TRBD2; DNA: TGTGCCTGGAGAATTAGCGGGCCCCAAGAGACCCAGTACTTC; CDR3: CAWRISGPQETQYF
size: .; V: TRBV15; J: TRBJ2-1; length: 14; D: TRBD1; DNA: TGTGCCACCAGCGGGGACAGGGGCTACAATGAGCAGTTCTTC; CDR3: CATSGDRGYNEQFF
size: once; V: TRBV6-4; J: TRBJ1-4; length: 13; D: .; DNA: TGTGCCAGCAGTGCGGACATCAATGAAAAACTGTTTTTT; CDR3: CASSADINEKLFF
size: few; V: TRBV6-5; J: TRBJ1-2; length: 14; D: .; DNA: TGTGCCAGCAGTTACTCGGTAGCTAACTATGGCTACACCTTC; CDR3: CASSYSVANYGYTF
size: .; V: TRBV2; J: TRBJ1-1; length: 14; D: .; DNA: TGTGCCAGCAGCGATAAGACAGGGAACACTGAAGCTTTCTTT; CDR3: CASSDKTGNTEAFF
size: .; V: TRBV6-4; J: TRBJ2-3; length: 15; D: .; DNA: TGTGCCAGCAGTGATACGCCTACTTCCCCGAGGGCGCAGTATTTT; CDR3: CASSDTPTSPRAQYF
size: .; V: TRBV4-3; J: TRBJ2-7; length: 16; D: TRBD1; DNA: TGCGCCAGCAGCCAAGATCAGGCGGACAGGGTCTACGAGCAGTACTTC; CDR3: CASSQDQADRVYEQYF
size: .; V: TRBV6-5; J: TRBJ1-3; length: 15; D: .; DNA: TGTGCCAGCAGTTCCTGGTCGAGCTCTGGAAACACCATATATTTT; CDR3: CASSSWSSSGNTIYF
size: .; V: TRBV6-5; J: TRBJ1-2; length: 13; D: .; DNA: TGTGCCAGCAAGTCCGACATATACTATGGCTACACCTTC; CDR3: CASKSDIYYGYTF
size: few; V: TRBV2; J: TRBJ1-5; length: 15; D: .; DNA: TGTGCCAGCAGTGAACTGGGCAGGGAGGATCAGCCCCAGCATTTT; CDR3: CASSELGREDQPQHF